The rows below give T cell receptor beta chains drawn from one sample of a study of blood T cell repertoires in COVID-19. Profiling relied on immunoSEQ multiplex PCR, and the TCRdb table lists in-frame clones only, not all of them. Of about 12,000 clones in the sample, roughly 90% were seen once. The sample comprised peripheral blood. All receptors come from a man aged 70 or older with active COVID-19. The CDR3 runs from the conserved cysteine through the conserved F or W. The D gene is left open where the match is weak. Clone size appears in some rows only: once, few, many, or a class for an expanded clone.

d_gene	v_gene	abundance	j_gene	CDR3aa	CDR3nt
TRBD1	TRBV5-1	.	TRBJ1-3	CASSLGQGVSGNTIYF	TGCGCCAGCAGCTTGGGACAGGGGGTCTCTGGAAACACCATATATTTT
TRBD2	TRBV11-2	.	TRBJ2-1	CASRLIAGGLSNEQFF	TGTGCCAGCAGATTGATAGCGGGAGGCCTTTCGAATGAGCAGTTCTTC
TRBD1	TRBV6-5	once	TRBJ2-7	CASRDRSSYEQYF	TGTGCCAGCAGGGACAGGAGCTCCTACGAGCAGTACTTC
TRBD1	TRBV2	.	TRBJ1-1	CASRHGTGNTEAFF	TGTGCCAGCAGACACGGGACAGGGAACACTGAAGCTTTCTTT
.	TRBV6-5	.	TRBJ1-1	CASSRQLNTEAFF	TGTGCCAGCAGTAGACAGCTGAACACTGAAGCTTTCTTT
.	TRBV25-1	.	TRBJ2-2	CASSEVLNTGELFF	TGTGCCAGCAGCGAAGTCCTGAACACCGGGGAGCTGTTTTTT
.	TRBV5-6	.	TRBJ2-7	CASSSTTVPYEQYF	TGTGCCAGCAGCTCGACGACAGTTCCCTACGAGCAGTACTTC
TRBD1	TRBV27	.	TRBJ2-5	CASSSRDRGWETQYF	TGTGCCAGCAGTTCCCGGGACAGGGGTTGGGAGACCCAGTACTTC
.	TRBV6-5	.	TRBJ1-1	CASSYSGAQNTEAFF	TGTGCCAGCAGTTACTCGGGGGCCCAGAACACTGAAGCTTTCTTT
TRBD1	TRBV9	.	TRBJ2-7	CASSAGTGLSRVQYF	TGTGCCAGCAGCGCTGGGACAGGCCTTTCGAGGGTGCAGTACTTC
TRBD1	TRBV4-1	.	TRBJ1-1	CASSQSSDRGNTEAFF	TGCGCCAGCAGCCAATCCTCCGACAGGGGGAACACTGAAGCTTTCTTT
TRBD2	TRBV7-2	.	TRBJ2-7	CASSWRAGDGYEQYF	TGTGCCAGCAGCTGGAGGGCGGGAGACGGCTACGAGCAGTACTTC
TRBD1	TRBV5-1	.	TRBJ1-3	CASSWGQGTGNTIYF	TGCGCCAGCAGCTGGGGACAGGGCACTGGAAACACCATATATTTT
TRBD1	TRBV9	.	TRBJ1-2	CASSVTDRAEGYTF	TGTGCCAGCAGCGTAACAGACAGGGCCGAGGGCTACACCTTC
.	TRBV24-1	.	TRBJ2-1	CATSDSDRQSSYNEQFF	TGTGCCACCAGTGACTCCGACAGGCAGAGCTCCTACAATGAGCAGTTCTTC
.	TRBV9	.	TRBJ2-5	CASSVGSETRWETQYF	TGTGCCAGCAGCGTAGGGAGTGAGACCCGTTGGGAGACCCAGTACTTC
TRBD2	TRBV4-1	.	TRBJ2-3	CASSPRTSGGTDTQYF	TGCGCCAGCAGCCCGCGGACTAGCGGGGGCACAGATACGCAGTATTTT
.	TRBV5-4	few	TRBJ2-7	CASSRDKNSYEQYF	TGTGCCAGCAGCCGGGACAAAAACTCCTACGAGCAGTACTTC
TRBD1	TRBV7-3	.	TRBJ2-2	CASSLIPAGQANTGELFF	TGTGCCAGCAGCTTAATCCCCGCGGGACAGGCGAACACCGGGGAGCTGTTTTTT
TRBD2	TRBV10-3	.	TRBJ2-1	CASWGTSGRNEQFF	TGTGCCAGCTGGGGGACTAGCGGGAGGAATGAGCAGTTCTTC
.	TRBV3-1/TRBV3-2	.	TRBJ2-6	CASSHTTFSSGANVLTF	TGTGCCAGCAGCCATACAACATTCAGCTCTGGGGCCAACGTCCTGACTTTC
.	TRBV10-2	once	TRBJ1-1	CASSETGNTEAFF	TGCGCCAGCAGTGAGACAGGGAACACTGAAGCTTTCTTT
.	TRBV4-3	.	TRBJ1-1	CASSHVTGTMNTEAFF	TGCGCCAGCAGCCACGTAACAGGGACCATGAACACTGAAGCTTTCTTT
TRBD1	TRBV7-9	.	TRBJ2-3	CASSPGTALPDTQYF	TGTGCCAGCAGCCCTGGGACAGCTCTGCCAGATACGCAGTATTTT
TRBD2	TRBV25-1	.	TRBJ2-1	CATRLGRGGEQFF	TGTGCCACAAGACTAGGCCGGGGGGGTGAGCAGTTCTTC
TRBD1	TRBV6-5	.	TRBJ1-2	CASSTPGRGLYGYTF	TGTGCCAGCAGTACCCCGGGCAGGGGGTTGTATGGCTACACCTTC
.	TRBV7-2	.	TRBJ1-1	CASSRMGGNTEAFF	TGTGCCAGCAGCCGTATGGGAGGCAACACTGAAGCTTTCTTT
TRBD2	TRBV6-2/TRBV6-3	.	TRBJ2-1	CASSYLSTSGRNEQFF	TGTGCCAGCAGTTACCTGTCGACTAGCGGGAGGAATGAGCAGTTCTTC
.	TRBV20-1	once	TRBJ2-1	CSARDRVF	TGCAGTGCTAGAGATCGGGTCTTC
.	TRBV6-2/TRBV6-3	.	TRBJ2-5	CASSNRQETQYF	TGTGCCAGCAGTAACCGGCAAGAGACCCAGTACTTC
TRBD1	TRBV13	once	TRBJ1-6	CASSPWTGSSYNSPLHF	TGTGCCAGCAGCCCCTGGACAGGGAGCTCCTATAATTCACCCCTCCACTTT
TRBD2	TRBV5-1	.	TRBJ2-5	CASSLVTSGRFGTQYF	TGCGCCAGCAGCTTGGTGACTAGCGGGAGGTTCGGGACCCAGTACTTC
TRBD1	TRBV24-1	.	TRBJ1-2	CATLGQGPDEGYTF	TGTGCCACCTTGGGACAGGGGCCGGACGAGGGCTACACCTTC
TRBD1	TRBV5-6	.	TRBJ2-1	CASSPRDRVKFF	TGTGCCAGCAGCCCACGGGACAGGGTGAAGTTCTTC
.	TRBV5-1	.	TRBJ2-5	CASSLEGRETQYF	TGCGCCAGCAGCTTGGAGGGGAGGGAGACCCAGTACTTC
.	TRBV6-5	few	TRBJ1-5	CASSTGQTYQPQHF	TGTGCCAGCAGTACCGGACAGACATATCAGCCCCAGCATTTT
.	TRBV9	.	TRBJ2-1	CASSAGGSSYNEQFF	TGTGCCAGCAGCGCCGGGGGAAGCTCCTACAATGAGCAGTTCTTC